These T cell receptor beta chains were read from a single sample in a study of CD8+CD57+ T cells in acquired aplastic anemia. From the reads, TCRdb called clonotypes with MiXCR, one entry per CDR3 protein. The table has a few hundred thousand distinct CDR3 sequences, about half seen once; the top ten hold less than 20%. Sequencing used sorted CD4+, CD8+, or CD8+CD57+ T cells (not recorded which) from PBMCs. These receptors all come from a human donor with aplastic anemia. Each CDR3 is given with its conserved first and last residue. Each record gives: V gene, clone size, J gene, D gene, CDR3 protein, CDR3 DNA. A D gene is named only where the DNA matches it firmly. Not every row has a clone size; where given, it reads once, few, many or a size class.

TRBV12-3/TRBV12-4	many	TRBJ1-1	NA	CASSLGPPTETEAFF	TGTGCCAGCAGTTTAGGTCCGCCAACAGAGACTGAAGCTTTCTTT
TRBV11-3	many	TRBJ1-6	NA	CASSLDSSSPLHF	TGTGCCAGCAGCTTGGACAGCTCTTCACCCCTCCACTTT
TRBV5-1	many	TRBJ2-5	TRBD1	CASSLVPNQGAGETQYF	TGCGCCAGCAGCTTGGTCCCCAACCAGGGGGCGGGGGAGACCCAGTACTTC
TRBV5-1	once	TRBJ1-2	NA	CASSLRDAGYTF	TGTGCCAGCAGCCTAAGGGACGCTGGCTACACCTTC
TRBV5-1	few	TRBJ2-5	NA	CASNPQGRGETQYF	TGCGCCAGCAATCCACAGGGAAGGGGAGAGACCCAGTACTTC
TRBV2	medium-sized	TRBJ1-2	TRBD1	CASSFGTEDGYTF	TGTGCCAGCAGTTTTGGGACAGAAGATGGCTACACCTTC
TRBV6-1	NA	TRBJ1-2	NA	CASSEGLVREGYGYTF	TGTGCCAGCAGTGAAGGACTGGTCAGGGAGGGCTATGGCTACACCTTC
TRBV19	many	TRBJ1-5	NA	CASSLTGRQDQPQHF	TGTGCCAGTAGTCTAACAGGTAGGCAAGATCAGCCCCAGCATTTT
TRBV20-1	NA	TRBJ2-7	NA	CSARPTASYEQYF	TGCAGTGCTAGACCGACAGCATCCTACGAGCAGTACTTC
TRBV12-3/TRBV12-4	many	TRBJ2-5	TRBD1	CASSPPGQSYQETQYF	TGTGCCAGCAGCCCACCGGGACAGTCGTACCAAGAGACCCAGTACTTC
TRBV24-1	NA	TRBJ1-1	NA	CATRRRTAMNTEAFF	TGTGCCACCAGACGAAGGACAGCCATGAACACTGAAGCTTTCTTT
TRBV3-1	few	TRBJ2-3	NA	CASSQHRGLGEHTDTQYF	TGTGCCAGCAGCCAACACCGGGGACTGGGGGAACACACAGATACGCAGTATTTT
TRBV29-1	NA	TRBJ1-2	TRBD1	CSGRDSTNYGYTF	TGCAGCGGGCGGGACAGCACTAACTATGGCTACACCTTC
TRBV20-1	many	TRBJ2-7	TRBD2	CSANRPGAGSVEQYF	TGCAGTGCTAACCGGCCGGGAGCGGGGTCGGTAGAGCAGTACTTC
TRBV10-3	few	TRBJ1-1	NA	CAISERGFEAFF	TGTGCCATCAGTGAACGAGGGTTTGAAGCTTTCTTT
TRBV10-3	few	TRBJ2-3	TRBD2	CAISDPGGNTQYF	TGTGCCATCAGTGATCCGGGGGGAAATACGCAGTATTTT
TRBV10-3	NA	TRBJ2-3	TRBD1	CAREQRTGGNSDTQYF	TGTGCCAGGGAACAACGGACAGGGGGGAATTCGGATACGCAGTATTTT
TRBV29-1	NA	TRBJ2-7	NA	CSVEAGDFPAYEQYF	TGCAGCGTTGAAGCCGGGGATTTTCCCGCCTACGAGCAGTACTTC
TRBV19	many	TRBJ1-1	TRBD1	CASGSTSGTGNGEAFF	TGTGCCAGTGGGTCGACGTCGGGGACAGGGAATGGGGAAGCTTTCTTT
TRBV5-1	many	TRBJ1-2	NA	CASNIQGLGYGYTF	TGCGCCAGCAACATACAGGGCCTTGGCTATGGCTACACCTTC
TRBV5-1	once	TRBJ1-2	TRBD1	CASSQYGTVYTF	TGCGCCAGCAGCCAGTACGGGACAGTCTACACCTTC
TRBV6-5	many	TRBJ1-5	NA	CASSYSGGMDQPQHF	TGTGCCAGCAGTTACTCGGGGGGGATGGATCAGCCCCAGCATTTT
TRBV29-1	NA	TRBJ1-5	NA	CSVAVGQGLPPHF	TGCAGCGTAGCGGTAGGGCAAGGCTTACCGCCGCATTTT
TRBV11-2	many	TRBJ2-3	NA	CASSSGGGTTDTQYF	TGTGCCAGCAGCTCCGGAGGAGGGACCACAGATACGCAGTATTTT
TRBV10-3	few	TRBJ2-7	TRBD1	CAISTGQRVYEQYF	TGTGCCATCAGTACGGGACAGCGAGTCTACGAGCAGTACTTC
TRBV6-5	NA	TRBJ2-5	NA	CASSYSASLETQYF	TGTGCCAGCAGTTACTCGGCTAGCCTTGAGACCCAGTACTTC
TRBV6-1	NA	TRBJ2-2	TRBD1	CASAQKWGTGTGELFF	TGTGCCAGCGCTCAAAAGTGGGGGACAGGCACCGGGGAGCTGTTTTTT
TRBV15	once	TRBJ1-1	NA	CATSRDPNTEAFF	TGTGCCACCAGCAGAGATCCGAACACTGAAGCTTTCTTT
TRBV5-1	many	TRBJ1-1	TRBD1	CASSTRTGRSTEAFF	TGCGCCAGCAGCACTCGGACAGGGCGCTCCACTGAAGCTTTCTTT
TRBV5-1	NA	TRBJ1-2	TRBD1	CASSPRTGDGYAF	TGCGCCAGCAGCCCCCGGACAGGGGATGGCTACGCCTTC
TRBV7-9	NA	TRBJ2-3	TRBD2	CASSQEAGEGLGQYF	TGTGCCAGCAGCCAGGAGGCGGGAGAGGGTCTCGGGCAGTATTTT
TRBV7-9	NA	TRBJ2-3	NA	CAGGTGGFTDTQYF	TGTGCCGGGGGGACTGGCGGATTCACAGATACGCAGTATTTT
TRBV19	NA	TRBJ1-5	NA	CASSTGGDHLPQHF	TGTGCCAGTAGTACCGGAGGGGACCATCTACCCCAGCATTTT
TRBV3-1	NA	TRBJ1-2	NA	CASSHLDRLKDGYTF	TGTGCCAGCAGCCACCTAGACAGGCTCAAGGATGGCTACACCTTC
TRBV25-1	NA	TRBJ2-3	NA	CASSRTTGRGDTQYF	TGTGCCAGCAGTAGAACGACAGGTAGGGGAGATACGCAGTATTTT
TRBV7-9	many	TRBJ2-5	NA	CASTRTPGQETQYF	TGTGCCAGCACCCGCACCCCCGGTCAAGAGACCCAGTACTTC
TRBV7-8	once	TRBJ1-2	TRBD1	CASSSPGQGNYGYTF	TGTGCCAGCAGCTCCCCGGGACAGGGTAACTATGGCTACACCTTC
TRBV20-1	NA	TRBJ2-1	NA	CSARVGGNEQFF	TGCAGTGCTAGAGTCGGGGGCAATGAGCAGTTCTTC
TRBV3-1	NA	TRBJ2-5	NA	CASSQGQVGRTQYF	TGTGCCAGCAGCCAAGGACAGGTGGGAAGGACCCAGTACTTC
TRBV7-9	many	TRBJ1-2	NA	CASSLGSYGYTF	TGTGCCAGCAGCTTAGGCAGCTATGGCTACACCTTC
TRBV19	many	TRBJ1-3	NA	CASRTVSSGNTIYF	TGTGCCAGTAGGACCGTGAGCTCTGGAAACACCATATATTTT
TRBV27	few	TRBJ1-1	NA	CASSRQVGNTEAFF	TGTGCCAGCAGTCGACAGGTGGGGAACACTGAAGCTTTCTTT
TRBV12-3/TRBV12-4	many	TRBJ2-2	NA	CASSLRLGTGELFF	TGTGCCAGCTCGTTGCGGCTCGGCACCGGGGAGCTGTTTTTT
TRBV25-1	NA	TRBJ2-4	NA	CASSHADGKNIQYF	TGTGCCAGCAGTCACGCGGACGGCAAAAACATTCAGTACTTC
TRBV10-2	NA	TRBJ2-1	NA	CASRARAEGGNEQFF	TGCGCCAGCAGGGCCCGAGCGGAGGGGGGCAATGAGCAGTTCTTC
TRBV2	NA	TRBJ1-2	TRBD1	CASSESRDRGGYTF	TGTGCCAGCAGTGAGTCGAGGGACAGGGGTGGCTACACCTTC
TRBV25-1	many	TRBJ1-6	NA	CASRIKWGNSPLHF	TGTGCCAGCAGGATAAAATGGGGGAATTCACCCCTCCACTTT
TRBV2	many	TRBJ1-2	TRBD1	CASGTGGNYGYTF	TGTGCCAGCGGAACAGGGGGCAACTATGGCTACACCTTC
TRBV2	NA	TRBJ2-2	NA	CASSVAGEGGELFF	TGTGCCAGCAGTGTCGCAGGGGAAGGCGGGGAGCTGTTTTTT
TRBV30	few	TRBJ2-5	NA	CAWSHQETQYF	TGTGCCTGGAGTCACCAAGAGACCCAGTACTTC